This T cell receptor beta chain came from a study of blood T cell repertoires in COVID-19. Overall study context: There were acute and convalescent COVID-19 samples, and they came from the United States, Italy and Spain. In each case, the material was cDNA or gDNA derived from T cells, B-cell-depleted T cells, or PBMCs.

Original processing methods: It was from reference gene primer amplification that nucleated cell counts were estimated. Sequencing used immunoSEQ multiplex PCR; TCRdb keeps in-frame clones, though not all of them. V, J and clone size are taken as reported in that table, and D and trimming were inferred from the DNA itself. The sample includes some 360,000 clones, approximately 89% seen only once; the top ten take 2.3%. There are 15 residues in the CDR3. Germline-derived CDR1 and CDR2 are ENHRY and SYGVKD. Losses at the gene ends were 0 bases for V and 2 bases for J; bases not matched to a gene: 2. This clonotype originated in an older woman with COVID-19, enrolled during active disease. Source material: peripheral blood. V usage is TRBV10-3 and J usage is TRBJ2-3; TRBD2 matches 7 bases. DNA of the CDR3: TGTGCCATCAGTGAGTCGGGACTAAACACAGATACGCAGTATTTT. Translating it yields CAISESGLNTDTQYF.